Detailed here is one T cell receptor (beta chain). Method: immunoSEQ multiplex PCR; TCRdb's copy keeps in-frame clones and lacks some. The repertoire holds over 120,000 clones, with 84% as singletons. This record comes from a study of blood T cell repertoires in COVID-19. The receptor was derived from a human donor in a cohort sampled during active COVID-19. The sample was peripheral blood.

CDR3 protein: CASSSRGPYEQYF. The CDR3 region has the DNA TGTGCCAGCAGTTCCCGGGGTCCCTACGAGCAGTACTTC. This rearrangement joins TRBV6-5 to TRBJ2-7, with D possibly being TRBD2 (5 bases). The V gene's germline CDR1 is MNHEY and CDR2 SVGAGI. The CDR3 contains 13 residues. With 4 bases removed from V and 2 bases from J, the gap between germline ends came to 9 bases.